The rows below give T cell receptor beta chains drawn from one sample of a study of control samples from healthy donors and cancer patients. The method was immunoSEQ multiplex PCR; TCRdb's version includes in-frame clones alone and lacks a portion of them. Seen here are about 89,000 clones, approximately 89% observed once, and the top ten hold about 21%. The sample was blood. These receptors came from a man aged 25 to 45 in good health. The CDR3 runs from the conserved cysteine through the conserved F or W. The D gene is left open where the match is weak. Size is stated for part of the rows, as once, few or many counts, or as a class when the clone is expanded.

V gene: TRBV4-2; J gene: TRBJ2-2; D gene: -; clone size: -; CDR3 DNA: TGTGCCAGCAGCCATACGAACACCGGGGAGCTGTTTTTT; CDR3 protein: CASSHTNTGELFF
V gene: TRBV4-1; J gene: TRBJ1-1; D gene: -; clone size: once; CDR3 DNA: TGCGCCAGCAGCCAAGACCAGGGCACTGAAGCTTTCTTT; CDR3 protein: CASSQDQGTEAFF
V gene: TRBV7-8; J gene: TRBJ1-5; D gene: -; clone size: -; CDR3 DNA: TGTGCCAGCAGCTTAGCGATTGGGCCAGGTCTAAATCAGCCCCAGCATTTT; CDR3 protein: CASSLAIGPGLNQPQHF
V gene: TRBV6-1; J gene: TRBJ1-2; D gene: -; clone size: -; CDR3 DNA: TGTGCCAGCAGTGAAGTCGGTCGGAGGGGTAGCTATGGCTACACCTTC; CDR3 protein: CASSEVGRRGSYGYTF
V gene: TRBV7-3; J gene: TRBJ2-1; D gene: TRBD1; clone size: few; CDR3 DNA: TGTGCCAGCAGCTCCCTGACAGGGCGGAATGAGCAGTTCTTC; CDR3 protein: CASSSLTGRNEQFF
V gene: TRBV6-2/TRBV6-3; J gene: TRBJ2-7; D gene: TRBD1; clone size: -; CDR3 DNA: TGTGCCAGCCGCCGGACAGGTCGCGGGTACGAGCAGTACTTC; CDR3 protein: CASRRTGRGYEQYF
V gene: TRBV19; J gene: TRBJ2-1; D gene: -; clone size: -; CDR3 DNA: TGTGCCAGTAGTATATCCCATAGTACCTACAATGAGCAGTTCTTC; CDR3 protein: CASSISHSTYNEQFF
V gene: TRBV24-1; J gene: TRBJ1-5; D gene: TRBD1; clone size: -; CDR3 DNA: TGTGCCACAAAGGGACAGGGGGCAGGGCAGCCCCAGCATTTT; CDR3 protein: CATKGQGAGQPQHF
V gene: TRBV5-8; J gene: TRBJ2-3; D gene: -; clone size: -; CDR3 DNA: TGTGCCAGCAGCTTGGATCGGGGCACAGATACGCAGTATTTT; CDR3 protein: CASSLDRGTDTQYF
V gene: TRBV27; J gene: TRBJ2-1; D gene: TRBD1; clone size: once; CDR3 DNA: TGTGCCAGCAGTTTCCTCGGACAGGGTAACAGTGAGCAGTTCTTC; CDR3 protein: CASSFLGQGNSEQFF
V gene: TRBV29-1; J gene: TRBJ1-2; D gene: -; clone size: -; CDR3 DNA: TGCAGCGTTGAATTGCCCTCCTTCTATGGCTACACCTTC; CDR3 protein: CSVELPSFYGYTF
V gene: TRBV4-1; J gene: TRBJ2-5; D gene: -; clone size: -; CDR3 DNA: TGCGCCAGCAGCCAGAGCCGACAGAGGGGCCAAGAGACCCAGTACTTC; CDR3 protein: CASSQSRQRGQETQYF
V gene: TRBV27; J gene: TRBJ2-1; D gene: -; clone size: -; CDR3 DNA: TGTGCCAGCAGTCCAGGATACAGGAGGGGTTCCTACAATGAGCAGTTCTTC; CDR3 protein: CASSPGYRRGSYNEQFF
V gene: TRBV19; J gene: TRBJ2-2; D gene: -; clone size: -; CDR3 DNA: TGTGCCACCGGAGGGGGGGGGCCATCCGGGGAGCTGTTTTTT; CDR3 protein: CATGGGGPSGELFF
V gene: TRBV7-3; J gene: TRBJ2-6; D gene: -; clone size: -; CDR3 DNA: TGTGCCAGCAGCTTAACGGGGGCAGGAGGTACTGGGGCCAACGTCCTGACTTTC; CDR3 protein: CASSLTGAGGTGANVLTF
V gene: TRBV6-1; J gene: TRBJ2-7; D gene: TRBD2; clone size: once; CDR3 DNA: TGTGCCAGCAGTGCCCGTGTTAATAGCGGGGGATCCTACGAGCAGTACTTC; CDR3 protein: CASSARVNSGGSYEQYF
V gene: TRBV6-5; J gene: TRBJ2-2; D gene: -; clone size: few; CDR3 DNA: TGTGCCAGCAGTTACTCGAGAACAGGGAGGGTCGGGGAGCTGTTTTTT; CDR3 protein: CASSYSRTGRVGELFF
V gene: TRBV7-6; J gene: TRBJ1-1; D gene: TRBD1; clone size: -; CDR3 DNA: TGTGCCAGCAGCTTAGGGGCGGATGGTGCGGGACAGGGGGCCGCTGAAGCTTTCTTT; CDR3 protein: CASSLGADGAGQGAAEAFF
V gene: TRBV29-1; J gene: TRBJ1-2; D gene: -; clone size: -; CDR3 DNA: TGCAGCGTTGAAGGTACGCAGGAGGGAGACTATGGCTACACCTTC; CDR3 protein: CSVEGTQEGDYGYTF